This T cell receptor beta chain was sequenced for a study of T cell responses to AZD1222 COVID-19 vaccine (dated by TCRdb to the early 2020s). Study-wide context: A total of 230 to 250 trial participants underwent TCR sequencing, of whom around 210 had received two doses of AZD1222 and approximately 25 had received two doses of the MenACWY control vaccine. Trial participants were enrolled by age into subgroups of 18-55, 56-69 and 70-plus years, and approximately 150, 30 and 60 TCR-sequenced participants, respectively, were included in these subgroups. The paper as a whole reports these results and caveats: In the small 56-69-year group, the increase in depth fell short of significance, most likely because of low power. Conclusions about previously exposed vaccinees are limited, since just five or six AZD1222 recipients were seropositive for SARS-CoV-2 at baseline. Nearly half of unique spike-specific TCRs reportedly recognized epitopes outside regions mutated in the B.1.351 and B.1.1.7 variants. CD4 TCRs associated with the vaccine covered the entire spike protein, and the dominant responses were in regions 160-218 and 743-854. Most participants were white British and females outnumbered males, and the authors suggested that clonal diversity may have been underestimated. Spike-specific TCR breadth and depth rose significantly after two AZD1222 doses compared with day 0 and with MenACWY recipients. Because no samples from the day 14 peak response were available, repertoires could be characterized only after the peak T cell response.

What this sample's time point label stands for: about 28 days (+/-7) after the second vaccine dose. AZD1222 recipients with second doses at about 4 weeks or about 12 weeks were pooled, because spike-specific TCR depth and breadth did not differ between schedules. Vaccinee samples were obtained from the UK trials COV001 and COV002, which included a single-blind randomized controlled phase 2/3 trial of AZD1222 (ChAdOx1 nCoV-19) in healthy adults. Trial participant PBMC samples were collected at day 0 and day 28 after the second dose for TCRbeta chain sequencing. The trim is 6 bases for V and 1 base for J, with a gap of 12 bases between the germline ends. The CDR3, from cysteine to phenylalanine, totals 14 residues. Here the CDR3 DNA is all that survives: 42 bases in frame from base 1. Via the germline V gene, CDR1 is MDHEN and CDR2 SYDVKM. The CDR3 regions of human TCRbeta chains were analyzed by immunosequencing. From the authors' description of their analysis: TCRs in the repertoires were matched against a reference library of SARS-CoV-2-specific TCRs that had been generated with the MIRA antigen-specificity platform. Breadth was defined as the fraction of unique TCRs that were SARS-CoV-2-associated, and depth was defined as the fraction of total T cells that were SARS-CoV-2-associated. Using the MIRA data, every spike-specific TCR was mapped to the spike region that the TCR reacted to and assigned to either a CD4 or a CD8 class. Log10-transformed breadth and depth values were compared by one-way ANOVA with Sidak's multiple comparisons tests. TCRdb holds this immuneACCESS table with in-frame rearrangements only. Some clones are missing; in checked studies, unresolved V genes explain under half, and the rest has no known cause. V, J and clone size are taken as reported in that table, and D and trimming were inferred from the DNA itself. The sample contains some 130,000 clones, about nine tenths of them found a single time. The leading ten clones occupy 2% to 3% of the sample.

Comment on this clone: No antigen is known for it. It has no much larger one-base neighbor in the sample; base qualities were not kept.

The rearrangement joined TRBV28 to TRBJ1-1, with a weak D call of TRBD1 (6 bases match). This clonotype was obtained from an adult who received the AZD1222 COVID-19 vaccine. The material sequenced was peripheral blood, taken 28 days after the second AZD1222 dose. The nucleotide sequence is TGTGCCAGCAGGCAACAGGGTGAGAACACTGAAGCTTTCTTT. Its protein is CASRQQGENTEAFF.